This is a list of T cell receptor beta chains from one sample in a study of Tregs in tolerant kidney transplant recipients. Produced via immunoSEQ multiplex PCR; TCRdb's table is partial and in-frame only. Of roughly 40,000 clones listed, about 95% were seen once; the top ten hold 0.37%. No cognate antigen is known for these TCRs. Input material: Tregs from blood cultured with allogeneic cells. The receptor set was obtained from a human donor in good health. The CDR3 runs from the conserved cysteine through the conserved F or W. Each record gives: J gene, V gene, D gene, clone size, CDR3 DNA, CDR3 protein. The D gene is left open where the match is weak. Expanded clones get a size class; other rows say once, few or many, or leave the size out.

j_gene: TRBJ2-3
v_gene: TRBV5-4
d_gene: NA
abundance: NA
CDR3nt: TGTGCCAGCAGCTGGGGGCCCAACACAGATACGCAGTATTTT
CDR3aa: CASSWGPNTDTQYF

j_gene: TRBJ1-2
v_gene: TRBV6-5
d_gene: TRBD1
abundance: NA
CDR3nt: TGTGCCAGCAGGGGACAGGGGAACTATGGCTACACCTTC
CDR3aa: CASRGQGNYGYTF

j_gene: TRBJ2-1
v_gene: TRBV11-2
d_gene: NA
abundance: NA
CDR3nt: TGTGCCAGCACCCTCGGGCAGGGGTTTTACAATGAGCAGTTCTTC
CDR3aa: CASTLGQGFYNEQFF

j_gene: TRBJ2-7
v_gene: TRBV7-2
d_gene: NA
abundance: NA
CDR3nt: TGTGCCAGCAGCCCACTAGGTGTGCAGTACTTC
CDR3aa: CASSPLGVQYF

j_gene: TRBJ2-1
v_gene: TRBV19
d_gene: NA
abundance: NA
CDR3nt: TGTGCCAGTAGTATTCTCGGAACCTCGGATGAGCAGTTCTTC
CDR3aa: CASSILGTSDEQFF

j_gene: TRBJ2-2
v_gene: TRBV7-3
d_gene: NA
abundance: NA
CDR3nt: TGTGCCAGCAGCTCAGACAGATTCGGGGAGCTGTTTTTT
CDR3aa: CASSSDRFGELFF

j_gene: TRBJ2-5
v_gene: TRBV6-6
d_gene: NA
abundance: NA
CDR3nt: TGTGCCAGCAGGAGAACAGCTCAAGAGACCCAGTACTTC
CDR3aa: CASRRTAQETQYF

j_gene: TRBJ2-1
v_gene: TRBV9
d_gene: TRBD1
abundance: NA
CDR3nt: TGTGCCAGCAGCGTAGCCTTTGACAGGGTCAACAATGAGCAGTTCTTC
CDR3aa: CASSVAFDRVNNEQFF

j_gene: TRBJ2-7
v_gene: TRBV11-2
d_gene: NA
abundance: NA
CDR3nt: TGTGCCAGCAGCCCCCAGGGCCTTTCCTACGAGCAGTACTTC
CDR3aa: CASSPQGLSYEQYF

j_gene: TRBJ2-1
v_gene: TRBV5-1
d_gene: NA
abundance: NA
CDR3nt: TGCGCCAGCAGGCCGGGCCCCGGGAATGATGAGCAGTTCTTC
CDR3aa: CASRPGPGNDEQFF

j_gene: TRBJ1-6
v_gene: TRBV9
d_gene: NA
abundance: NA
CDR3nt: TGTGCCAGCAGCGCCAGCGCATCCGGGTCACCCCTCCACTTT
CDR3aa: CASSASASGSPLHF

j_gene: TRBJ1-5
v_gene: TRBV2
d_gene: NA
abundance: few
CDR3nt: TGTGCCAGCAGTGAGGCGGGGCTTGGGCCCCAGCATTTT
CDR3aa: CASSEAGLGPQHF

j_gene: TRBJ1-4
v_gene: TRBV15
d_gene: TRBD1
abundance: NA
CDR3nt: TGTGCCACGGGACAGGGTTGGGGTGAAAAACTGTTTTTT
CDR3aa: CATGQGWGEKLFF

j_gene: TRBJ2-1
v_gene: TRBV7-6
d_gene: TRBD2
abundance: once
CDR3nt: TGTGCCAGCAGCCCCCTACTAGCGCATGAGCAGTTCTTC
CDR3aa: CASSPLLAHEQFF

j_gene: TRBJ2-6
v_gene: TRBV5-4
d_gene: NA
abundance: once
CDR3nt: TGTGCCAGCAGCCACAGGGCTGGGGCCAACGTCCTGACTTTC
CDR3aa: CASSHRAGANVLTF

j_gene: TRBJ2-7
v_gene: TRBV5-4
d_gene: NA
abundance: NA
CDR3nt: TGTGCCAGCAGCTCCACTTTAGCGCCAATCCCTGAGGTCTTC
CDR3aa: CASSSTLAPIPEVF

j_gene: TRBJ2-4
v_gene: TRBV19
d_gene: NA
abundance: NA
CDR3nt: TGTGCCAGTAAAATATCAGGACCCAAAAACATTCAGTACTTC
CDR3aa: CASKISGPKNIQYF

j_gene: TRBJ1-2
v_gene: TRBV6-1
d_gene: NA
abundance: NA
CDR3nt: TGTGCCAGCAGTGACTCATGGACAGCGAGGAAGGGCTACACCTTC
CDR3aa: CASSDSWTARKGYTF

j_gene: TRBJ1-2
v_gene: TRBV29-1
d_gene: TRBD1
abundance: NA
CDR3nt: TGCAGCGTTTTGAGAGGGACAGGGGCATACTATGGCTACACCTTC
CDR3aa: CSVLRGTGAYYGYTF

j_gene: TRBJ2-5
v_gene: TRBV12-5
d_gene: NA
abundance: NA
CDR3nt: TGTGCTAGTGGTTTGAACACGATGGAGACCCAGTACTTC
CDR3aa: CASGLNTMETQYF

j_gene: TRBJ2-1
v_gene: TRBV5-1
d_gene: TRBD2
abundance: NA
CDR3nt: TGCGCCAGCAGCTTGGAACTAGCGGGAGGTGAGCAGTTCTTC
CDR3aa: CASSLELAGGEQFF

j_gene: TRBJ2-7
v_gene: TRBV7-2
d_gene: TRBD1
abundance: NA
CDR3nt: TGTGCCAGCAGCTTACAGACAGGGATCCACGAGCAGTACTTC
CDR3aa: CASSLQTGIHEQYF

j_gene: TRBJ1-2
v_gene: TRBV6-5
d_gene: NA
abundance: NA
CDR3nt: TGTGCCAGCAGTTACTCGGGCAGGGTACCGGGCTACACCTTC
CDR3aa: CASSYSGRVPGYTF

j_gene: TRBJ1-2
v_gene: TRBV7-8
d_gene: TRBD1
abundance: NA
CDR3nt: TGTGCCAGCAGCTCGTATCAGGGGGCGCCTTACTATGGCTACACCTTC
CDR3aa: CASSSYQGAPYYGYTF

j_gene: TRBJ2-2
v_gene: TRBV12-5
d_gene: NA
abundance: NA
CDR3nt: TGTGCTAGTGGTTTAGGACAGACGAACACCGGGGAGCTGTTTTTT
CDR3aa: CASGLGQTNTGELFF

j_gene: TRBJ2-1
v_gene: TRBV6-5
d_gene: NA
abundance: NA
CDR3nt: TGTGCCAGCAGTCGAGGGGGGGCGACAAATGAGCAGTTCTTC
CDR3aa: CASSRGGATNEQFF

j_gene: TRBJ1-2
v_gene: TRBV27
d_gene: TRBD1
abundance: medium-sized
CDR3nt: TGTGCCAGCAGGAGGGACAGGGGAAATGGCTACACCTTC
CDR3aa: CASRRDRGNGYTF

j_gene: TRBJ2-7
v_gene: TRBV5-1
d_gene: NA
abundance: NA
CDR3nt: TGCGCCAGCAGCTTGGGTGACTACGAGCAGTACTTC
CDR3aa: CASSLGDYEQYF

j_gene: TRBJ1-5
v_gene: TRBV6-1
d_gene: TRBD1
abundance: NA
CDR3nt: TGTGCCAGCAGCGGGGGGACAGGGGAGGCTCAGCCCCAGCATTTT
CDR3aa: CASSGGTGEAQPQHF

j_gene: TRBJ1-5
v_gene: TRBV18
d_gene: NA
abundance: NA
CDR3nt: TGTGCCAGCTCCCTCGGTGGACCTGGGAACAATCAGCCCCAGCATTTT
CDR3aa: CASSLGGPGNNQPQHF

j_gene: TRBJ1-1
v_gene: TRBV5-4
d_gene: NA
abundance: NA
CDR3nt: TGTGCCAGCAGCTTGTTGTGGCAGGGAAACACTGAAGCTTTCTTT
CDR3aa: CASSLLWQGNTEAFF

j_gene: TRBJ2-3
v_gene: TRBV7-2
d_gene: NA
abundance: NA
CDR3nt: TGTGCCAGCAGCAGACAGTTCACAGATACGCAGTATTTT
CDR3aa: CASSRQFTDTQYF

j_gene: TRBJ1-1
v_gene: TRBV10-3
d_gene: NA
abundance: NA
CDR3nt: TGTGCCATCTCATTGGAGGGCGATACTGAAGCTTTCTTT
CDR3aa: CAISLEGDTEAFF

j_gene: TRBJ2-1
v_gene: TRBV11-2
d_gene: TRBD2
abundance: NA
CDR3nt: TGTGCCAGCAGCATCCGGGGCCTAGCGGGAGTGAATGAGCAGTTCTTC
CDR3aa: CASSIRGLAGVNEQFF

j_gene: TRBJ1-4
v_gene: TRBV15
d_gene: TRBD1
abundance: once
CDR3nt: TGTGCCACCAGCAGAGGACAGGGGGCGCGGATGATCACTAATGAAAAACTGTTTTTT
CDR3aa: CATSRGQGARMITNEKLFF

j_gene: TRBJ1-1
v_gene: TRBV2
d_gene: NA
abundance: NA
CDR3nt: TGTGCCAGCAGTCAGGGAACTCCTGAAGCTTTCTTT
CDR3aa: CASSQGTPEAFF

j_gene: TRBJ2-1
v_gene: TRBV18
d_gene: TRBD2
abundance: NA
CDR3nt: TGTGCCAGCTCAGTTAGGACTAGCGGTAACAATGAGCAGTTCTTC
CDR3aa: CASSVRTSGNNEQFF

j_gene: TRBJ2-3
v_gene: TRBV5-1
d_gene: TRBD1
abundance: once
CDR3nt: TGCGCCAGCAGCGGGGGACAGGGTGAGGATACGCAGTATTTT
CDR3aa: CASSGGQGEDTQYF

j_gene: TRBJ1-1
v_gene: TRBV9
d_gene: TRBD1
abundance: NA
CDR3nt: TGTGCCAGCAGCGCGGGCGGACAGGCCACTGAAGCTTTCTTT
CDR3aa: CASSAGGQATEAFF

j_gene: TRBJ1-2
v_gene: TRBV5-1
d_gene: TRBD1
abundance: NA
CDR3nt: TGCGCCAGCAGCTTGACAGGGGTAGATGGCTACACCTTC
CDR3aa: CASSLTGVDGYTF

j_gene: TRBJ2-1
v_gene: TRBV29-1
d_gene: TRBD2
abundance: NA
CDR3nt: TGCAGCGCTAGCGGGTGGGGCGCCTACAATGAGCAGTTCTTC
CDR3aa: CSASGWGAYNEQFF

j_gene: TRBJ2-7
v_gene: TRBV11-2
d_gene: TRBD1
abundance: NA
CDR3nt: TGTGCCAGCAGCTTGAGCCAGGGGGCCTACGAGCAGTACTTC
CDR3aa: CASSLSQGAYEQYF

j_gene: TRBJ1-2
v_gene: TRBV7-6
d_gene: TRBD1
abundance: NA
CDR3nt: TGTGCCAGCAGCTTCCGGACAGGGGGACACTATGGCTACACCTTC
CDR3aa: CASSFRTGGHYGYTF

j_gene: TRBJ1-2
v_gene: TRBV5-1
d_gene: NA
abundance: NA
CDR3nt: TGCGCCACCACGGACGGACCGGCTAACTATGGCTACACCTTC
CDR3aa: CATTDGPANYGYTF

j_gene: TRBJ2-3
v_gene: TRBV2
d_gene: NA
abundance: NA
CDR3nt: TGTGCCAGCAGTGAAGGTACGCAGTATTTT
CDR3aa: CASSEGTQYF

j_gene: TRBJ2-7
v_gene: TRBV5-1
d_gene: NA
abundance: NA
CDR3nt: TGCGCCAGCAGCGCACTTGGTAAGGGTTACTACGAGCAGTACTTC
CDR3aa: CASSALGKGYYEQYF

j_gene: TRBJ2-7
v_gene: TRBV5-4
d_gene: NA
abundance: NA
CDR3nt: TGTGCCAGCAGCCCAAGGACGGGCGGCTCCTACGAGCAGTACTTC
CDR3aa: CASSPRTGGSYEQYF

j_gene: TRBJ1-1
v_gene: TRBV5-5
d_gene: NA
abundance: NA
CDR3nt: TGTGCCAGCAGCTGGAGCCTTTTGGACACTGAAGCTTTCTTT
CDR3aa: CASSWSLLDTEAFF

j_gene: TRBJ2-1
v_gene: TRBV7-9
d_gene: NA
abundance: once
CDR3nt: TGTGCCAGCAGCGGTCCCGAGGGGGGCGACTACAATGAGCAGTTCTTC
CDR3aa: CASSGPEGGDYNEQFF

j_gene: TRBJ2-5
v_gene: TRBV9
d_gene: TRBD2
abundance: NA
CDR3nt: TGTGCCAGCAGCGGCGGGAGGGCTAGCGCCCTATTGACCCAAGAGACCCAGTACTTC
CDR3aa: CASSGGRASALLTQETQYF